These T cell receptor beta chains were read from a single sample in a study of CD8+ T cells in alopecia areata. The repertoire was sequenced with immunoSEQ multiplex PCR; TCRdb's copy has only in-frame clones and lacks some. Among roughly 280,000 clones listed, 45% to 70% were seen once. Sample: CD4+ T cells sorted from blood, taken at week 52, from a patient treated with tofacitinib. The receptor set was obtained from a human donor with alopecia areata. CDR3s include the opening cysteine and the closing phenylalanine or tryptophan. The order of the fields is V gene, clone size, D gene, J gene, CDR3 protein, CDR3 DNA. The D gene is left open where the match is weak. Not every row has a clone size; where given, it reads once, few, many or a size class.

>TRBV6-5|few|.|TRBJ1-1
CASTGGAWNTEAFF
TGTGCCAGCACGGGGGGAGCCTGGAACACTGAAGCTTTCTTT
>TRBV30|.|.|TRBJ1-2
CAWMGGSGFYGYTF
TGTGCCTGGATGGGAGGGTCTGGTTTCTATGGCTACACCTTC
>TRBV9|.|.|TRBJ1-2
CASSVSGYTPNYGYTF
TGTGCCAGCAGCGTATCAGGGTATACCCCCAACTATGGCTACACCTTC
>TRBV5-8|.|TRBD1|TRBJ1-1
CASSAFRDRGSNTEAFF
TGTGCCAGCAGCGCATTCCGGGACAGGGGATCGAACACTGAAGCTTTCTTT
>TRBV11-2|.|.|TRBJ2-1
CASSRAYNEQFF
TGTGCCAGCAGCAGAGCTTACAATGAGCAGTTCTTC
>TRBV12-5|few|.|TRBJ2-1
CASGLWRDEQFF
TGTGCTAGTGGTTTGTGGCGGGATGAGCAGTTCTTC
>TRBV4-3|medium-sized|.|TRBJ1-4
CASSQDLGAVNEKLFF
TGCGCCAGCAGCCAAGATTTGGGGGCGGTAAATGAAAAACTGTTTTTT
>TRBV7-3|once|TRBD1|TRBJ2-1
CASSPGQVIHNEQFF
TGTGCCAGCAGTCCCGGACAGGTGATTCACAATGAGCAGTTCTTC
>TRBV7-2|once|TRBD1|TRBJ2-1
CASSFRQGVVYNEQFF
TGTGCCAGCAGCTTTCGTCAGGGGGTGGTTTACAATGAGCAGTTCTTC
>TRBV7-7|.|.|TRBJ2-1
CASSLDRTNEQFF
TGTGCTAGCAGCTTAGATAGGACAAATGAGCAGTTCTTC
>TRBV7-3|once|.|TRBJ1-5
CASSLDGSNQPQHF
TGTGCCAGCAGCCTGGACGGTAGCAATCAGCCCCAGCATTTT
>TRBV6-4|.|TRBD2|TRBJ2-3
CASSVTSADTQYF
TGTGCCAGCAGCGTTACTAGCGCAGATACGCAGTATTTT
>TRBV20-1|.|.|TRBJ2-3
CSAYADTQYF
TGCAGTGCTTACGCAGATACGCAGTATTTT
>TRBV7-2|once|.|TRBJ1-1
CASSRSMVLNTEAFF
TGTGCCAGCAGCCGCTCTATGGTTCTGAACACTGAAGCTTTCTTT
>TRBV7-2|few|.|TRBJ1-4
CASTEWGRGKLFF
TGTGCCAGCACCGAGTGGGGACGGGGAAAACTGTTTTTT
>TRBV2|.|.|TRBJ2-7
CASGYEQYF
TGTGCCAGCGGCTACGAGCAGTACTTC
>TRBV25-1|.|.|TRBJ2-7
CASSEGPYEQYF
TGTGCCAGCAGTGAGGGACCTTACGAGCAGTACTTC
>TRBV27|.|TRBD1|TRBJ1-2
CASSPNDREIYGYTF
TGTGCCAGCAGTCCTAATGACAGGGAAATCTATGGCTACACCTTC
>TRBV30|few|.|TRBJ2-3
CAWSRQGGSDTQYF
TGTGCCTGGAGTCGCCAGGGAGGTTCAGATACGCAGTATTTT
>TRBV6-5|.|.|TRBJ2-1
CASSYGLGVNNEQFF
TGTGCCAGCAGTTATGGGCTAGGCGTCAACAATGAGCAGTTCTTC
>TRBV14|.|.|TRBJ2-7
CASSRQPSVVPRYF
TGTGCCAGCAGCCGCCAACCGTCCGTCGTCCCTAGGTACTTC
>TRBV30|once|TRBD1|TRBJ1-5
CAWSARTGIEQPQHF
TGTGCCTGGAGTGCCCGGACAGGGATAGAACAGCCCCAGCATTTT
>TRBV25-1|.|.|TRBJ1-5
CASSARGGGQPQHF
TGTGCCAGCAGTGCCCGAGGGGGTGGACAGCCCCAGCATTTT
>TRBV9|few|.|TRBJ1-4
CASSVEGTGKEKLFF
TGTGCCAGCAGCGTAGAAGGCACAGGGAAGGAAAAACTGTTTTTT
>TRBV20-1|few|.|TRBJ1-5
CSARAGQPQHF
TGCAGTGCTAGGGCGGGTCAGCCCCAGCATTTT
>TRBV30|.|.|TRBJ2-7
CAWSAGSPYEQYF
TGTGCCTGGAGTGCGGGCAGTCCCTACGAGCAGTACTTC
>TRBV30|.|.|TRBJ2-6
CAWRLDPAVLTF
TGTGCCTGGAGATTGGACCCCGCCGTCCTGACTTTC
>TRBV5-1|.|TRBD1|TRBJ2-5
CASSLGDRGETQYF
TGCGCCAGCAGCTTGGGGGACAGGGGAGAGACCCAGTACTTC
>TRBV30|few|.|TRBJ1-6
CAWREYYNSPLHF
TGTGCCTGGAGGGAATACTATAATTCACCCCTCCACTTT
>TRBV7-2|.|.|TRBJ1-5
CASSPDSRNQPQHF
TGTGCCAGCAGTCCCGACAGTCGCAATCAGCCCCAGCATTTT
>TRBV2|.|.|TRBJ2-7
CASSPGAYEQYF
TGTGCCAGCAGTCCAGGGGCCTACGAGCAGTACTTC
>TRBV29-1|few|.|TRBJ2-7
CSVGVAYEQYF
TGCAGCGTGGGGGTCGCCTACGAGCAGTACTTC
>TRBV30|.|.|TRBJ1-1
CAWLGRDRPFF
TGTGCCTGGTTGGGGAGGGATCGGCCTTTCTTT
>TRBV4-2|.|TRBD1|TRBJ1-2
CASGIGQADYGYTF
TGTGCCAGCGGAATTGGACAGGCGGACTATGGCTACACCTTC
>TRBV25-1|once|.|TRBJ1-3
CATHSGNTIYF
TGTGCCACCCACTCTGGAAACACCATATATTTT
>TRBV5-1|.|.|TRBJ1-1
CASSPQGGTEAFF
TGCGCCAGCAGCCCGCAGGGTGGTACTGAAGCTTTCTTT
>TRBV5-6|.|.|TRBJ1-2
CASSGGQRDYGYTF
TGTGCCAGCAGCGGTGGACAGCGTGACTATGGCTACACCTTC
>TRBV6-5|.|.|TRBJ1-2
CASSPDSLIYGYTF
TGTGCCAGCAGTCCGGACAGCCTAATCTATGGCTACACCTTC
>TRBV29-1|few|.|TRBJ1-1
CSARTTSGTEAFF
TGCAGCGCCCGTACTACTTCGGGCACTGAAGCTTTCTTT
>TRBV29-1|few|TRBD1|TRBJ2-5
CSVGWDRGRETQYF
TGCAGCGTAGGATGGGACAGGGGGCGAGAGACCCAGTACTTC
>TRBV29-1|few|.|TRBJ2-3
CSATGLLGTDTQYF
TGCAGCGCCACTGGGCTGTTGGGCACAGATACGCAGTATTTT
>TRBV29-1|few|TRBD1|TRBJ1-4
CSVGQGRGKLFF
TGCAGCGTCGGACAGGGAAGAGGAAAACTGTTTTTT
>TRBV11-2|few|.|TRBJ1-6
CASSLLDTNNSPLHF
TGTGCCAGCAGCTTACTGGACACGAATAATTCACCCCTCCACTTT
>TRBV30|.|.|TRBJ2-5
CAWSALLQETQYF
TGTGCCTGGAGTGCCCTACTCCAAGAGACCCAGTACTTC
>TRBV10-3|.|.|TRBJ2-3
CAILRGDTQYF
TGTGCCATCCTAAGAGGGGATACGCAGTATTTT
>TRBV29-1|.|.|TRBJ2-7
CSVAEQGTWDEQYF
TGCAGCGTTGCCGAGCAGGGGACCTGGGACGAGCAGTACTTC
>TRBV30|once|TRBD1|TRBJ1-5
CAWSGGQVSNQPQHF
TGTGCCTGGAGTGGAGGACAGGTTAGCAATCAGCCCCAGCATTTT
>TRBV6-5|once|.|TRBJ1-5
CASSRDLNQPQHF
TGTGCCAGCAGCAGGGACCTCAATCAGCCCCAGCATTTT
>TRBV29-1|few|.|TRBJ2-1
CSGKPSNPSSYNEQFF
TGCAGCGGCAAGCCATCTAATCCAAGCTCCTACAATGAGCAGTTCTTC
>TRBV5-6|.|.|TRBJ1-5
CASSLVGGSEQPQHF
TGTGCCAGCAGCTTGGTAGGGGGTTCCGAGCAGCCCCAGCATTTT
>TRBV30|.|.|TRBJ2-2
CAWSLGGSTGELFF
TGTGCCTGGAGCCTAGGGGGAAGCACCGGGGAGCTGTTTTTT
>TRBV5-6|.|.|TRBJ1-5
CASSLMGRNQPQHF
TGTGCCAGCAGCTTGATGGGGAGAAACCAGCCCCAGCATTTT
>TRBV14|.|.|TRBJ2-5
CASSPVRGSSETQYF
TGTGCCAGCAGCCCTGTCAGGGGATCATCGGAGACCCAGTACTTC
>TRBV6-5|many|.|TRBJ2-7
CASSSGVSYEQYF
TGTGCCAGCAGTTCAGGGGTTTCCTACGAGCAGTACTTC